The present entry profiles one T cell receptor (beta chain) with its context. The antigen is undetermined. Primed by a sample-barcoded 5' primer and a J-beta primer mix, a second PCR proceeded for about 6 to 12 cycles. Via MiXCR, TCRdb re-called the 5' RACE reads, giving one row per CDR3 protein. There are some 1.7 million distinct CDR3 sequences in the sample; 28% occur only once, and 7.7% lies in the top ten. The CDR3 spans 14 residues. V was cut by 5 bases and J by 0 bases, with 8 bases left in between. The data stem from a study of blood T cells in healthy people across ages. The donors, healthy Caucasians from Russia, were aged roughly 6 to 90. Isolation of PBMCs gave at least 6 million cells per sample. Broader study findings: The recorded TCR beta diversity per million T cells decreased in a roughly linear manner with age.

The rearrangement joins TRBV12-3 or TRBV12-4 to TRBJ1-3; D unresolved. This sequence originates from a woman between 25 and 40 years old in good health. The sample consisted of blood. Here the CDR3 DNA reads TGTGCCAGCAGTGGACTTAACTCTGGAAACACCATATATTTT. Its protein product is CASSGLNSGNTIYF.